Each of the 15 T cell receptor beta chains below was sequenced from the same sample in a study of blood T cell repertoires in COVID-19. The assay was immunoSEQ multiplex PCR, and TCRdb's table has in-frame clones only and misses some. The sample lists approximately 220,000 clones; about 88% were seen once. The sample was PBMCs or T cells enriched from blood (not recorded which). These receptor sequences come from a woman under 40 who had recovered from COVID-19.

This chain joins TRBV18 and TRBJ2-1; TRBD2 aligns across 9 bases. V lost 0 bases to trimming and J lost 2 bases; unmatched junction nucleotides: 2. The CDR3 consists of 16 residues. The V gene's germline CDR1 is KGHSH and CDR2 LQKENI. The CDR3 spells CASSPPVAGAYNEQFF. DNA of the CDR3: TGTGCCAGCTCACCACCAGTAGCGGGGGCCTACAATGAGCAGTTCTTC. Supplemented by reference TRBV18 and TRBJ2-1, the full variable domain reads NAGVMQNPRHLVRRRGQEARLRCSPMKGHSHVYWYRQLPEEGLKFMVYLQKENIIDESGMPKERFSAEFPKEGPSILRIQQVVRGDSAAYFCASSPPVAGAYNEQFFGPGTRLTVL.

The rearrangement links TRBV4-1 to TRBJ2-2; no clear D. V was shortened by 5 bases and J by 0 bases, with 19 bases between the two germline ends. The CDR3 runs 18 residues. From germline, CDR1 is MGHRA and CDR2 YSYEKL. The chain's CDR3 is CASSEKRWQPSNTGELFF. The CDR3 DNA reads as TGCGCCAGCAGCGAAAAGAGGTGGCAGCCTTCGAACACCGGGGAGCTGTTTTTT.

V is TRBV9 and J is TRBJ1-1; TRBD1 matches 8 bases. J lost 0 bases, V lost 4 bases, and 2 bases had no gene match. The CDR3 has 14 amino acids. Germline V lookup: CDR1 SGDLS, CDR2 YYNGEE. The CDR3 is CASSLQGVNTEAFF. Written as DNA, the CDR3 is TGTGCCAGCAGCCTACAGGGGGTGAACACTGAAGCTTTCTTT.

CDR3 sequence: CASSLEASDETQYF. The CDR3, as DNA: TGTGCCAGCAGCTTAGAGGCTAGCGATGAGACCCAGTACTTC. The chain joins TRBV11-2 to TRBJ2-5; weak D call: TRBD2 (6 bases). Trimming took off 0 bases at V and 5 bases at J, with 10 bases between the two ends. The CDR3 loop spans 14 amino acids. Germline CDR1 is SGHAT and CDR2 is FQNNGV.

The rearrangement joins TRBV14 to TRBJ1-2; TRBD1 matches at 11 bases. Losses at the gene ends were 4 bases for V and 7 bases for J; bases not matched to a gene: 8. The germline CDR1 and CDR2 sequences are SGHDN and FVKESK. This CDR3 spans 15 amino acids. The CDR3 DNA sequence: TGTGCCAGCAGCCCAGGCGGACAGGGGGCGCGTGGCTACACCTTC. Its translation: CASSPGGQGARGYTF.

This chain links TRBV6-5 with TRBJ1-2, with 10 bases identical to TRBD1. Germline V CDR1 and CDR2: MNHEY, SVGAGI. Trimming removed 10 bases from V and 8 bases from J; junction bases left unmatched: 4. The CDR3 is 11 residues long. CDR3 loop: CATGQGLGYTF. The CDR3 coding sequence is TGTGCCACGGGACAGGGGTTAGGCTACACCTTC.

This chain joins TRBV7-2 and TRBJ2-1; tentatively, D is TRBD1 (5 bases). V lost 4 bases and J lost 4, with 14 bases in between. Per the germline V gene, CDR1 is SGHTA and CDR2 is FQGNSA. This CDR3 region has 15 residues. CDR3 nucleotides: TGTGCCAGCAGCTCCCTAGGGGTCGGGTACAATGAGCAGTTCTTC. Protein: CASSSLGVGYNEQFF.

This clone was observed a handful of times. This chain links TRBV3-1 (or the pseudogene TRBV3-2) with TRBJ2-1; TRBD2 aligns across 10 bases. The CDR3 runs to 15 residues. After removal of 6 bases from V and 7 bases from J, the junction contained 9 bases not matched to a gene. CDR1 LGHDT and CDR2 YNNKEL come from the germline V gene (reference sequence). In nucleotides, the CDR3 is TGTGCCAGCAGAGAGAGCGGGGGGGCGGGAAATGAGCAGTTCTTC. As protein: CASRESGGAGNEQFF.

The CDR3 loop is CASSLGALLTEAFF. The CDR3 DNA is TGTGCCAGCAGCTTAGGGGCCCTACTGACTGAAGCTTTCTTT. V usage is TRBV11-2 and J usage is TRBJ1-1; no reliable D call. Germline V CDR1 and CDR2: SGHAT, FQNNGV. The CDR3 contains 14 residues. V lost 1 base and J lost 5, with 11 bases in between.

This rearrangement joins TRBV2 to TRBJ2-3; 12 bases map to TRBD2. The CDR3 loop spans 15 amino acids. The germline V gene encodes CDR1 SNHLY and CDR2 FYNNEI. The junction had 4 bases not matched to a gene; V was cut back by 7 bases and J by 2 bases. CDR3 sequence: CASTRTSGNTDTQYF. The CDR3 DNA reads as TGTGCCAGCACCAGGACTAGCGGGAACACAGATACGCAGTATTTT.

The chain carries TRBV4-1 and TRBJ2-7, with TRBD1 as a possible D gene (5 bases). Per germline, CDR1 MGHRA and CDR2 YSYEKL. Deletions cut 4 bases from V and 0 bases from J, with 13 bases between. The CDR3 sequence is 15 residues long. The CDR3 DNA sequence: TGCGCCAGCAGCCCTCAAACCAGGGACTCCTACGAGCAGTACTTC. It is translated as CASSPQTRDSYEQYF.

The chain couples TRBV18 to TRBJ1-6, with TRBD1 matching over 8 bases. The CDR3 loop spans 14 amino acids. CDR1 KGHSH and CDR2 LQKENI come from the germline V gene. The V and J ends lost 5 bases and 8 bases, in that order; junction bases with no gene match: 5. CDR3 DNA: TGTGCCAGCTCAGTACTACAGGGGGATTCACCCCTCCACTTT. Translated, it gives CASSVLQGDSPLHF.

This chain links TRBV11-2 with TRBJ1-3, with D uncertain. Trimming left V 1 base short and J 2 bases short, with 6 bases between. The CDR3 length is 14 residues. Looked up from germline, CDR1 is SGHAT and CDR2 is FQNNGV. CDR3 sequence: CASSLVGAGNTIYF. The CDR3 coding sequence is TGTGCCAGCAGCTTAGTCGGAGCTGGAAACACCATATATTTT. Variable domain in full (rest from reference TRBV11-2 and TRBJ1-3): EAGVAQSPRYKIIEKRQSVAFWCNPISGHATLYWYQQILGQGPKLLIQFQNNGVVDDSQLPKDRFSAERLKGVDSTLKIQPAKLEDSAVYLCASSLVGAGNTIYFGEGSWLTVV.

The chain links TRBV5-1 to TRBJ2-1; 12 bases match TRBD2. The CDR3 sequence is 16 residues long. The junction had 5 bases not matched to a gene; V was cut back by 3 bases and J by 4 bases. CDR1 SGHRS and CDR2 YFSETQ come from the germline V gene. The CDR3 bases are TGCGCCAGCAGCTCCAGACTAGCGGGGGTTTACAATGAGCAGTTCTTC. It codes for CASSSRLAGVYNEQFF.

This rearrangement joins TRBV2 to TRBJ2-3; 7 nucleotides align to TRBD1. Germline V gene data show CDR1 as SNHLY and CDR2 as FYNNEI. Trimming took 4 bases from V and 3 from J; bases not matched to a gene: 4. The CDR3 sequence is 14 residues long. DNA for the CDR3: TGTGCCAGCAGTGGACAGGGTAGAACAGATACGCAGTATTTT. It is translated as CASSGQGRTDTQYF.